Sequencing of this TCR beta chain was carried out in a study of blood T cell repertoires in COVID-19. Study summary: COVID-19 samples, acute and convalescent, were from the United States, Italy and Spain.

Germline CDR1 and CDR2: SEHNR and FQNEAQ (reference sequence). After removal of 1 base from V and 7 bases from J, the junction contained 3 bases not matched to a gene. This CDR3 has 14 amino acids. Repertoires were generated with immunoSEQ multiplex PCR, while TCRdb's copy carries only in-frame clones and drops some. Here the sample spans around 250,000 clones, roughly 86% being singletons. Sequenced: peripheral blood. The chain is built from TRBV7-9 and TRBJ1-2, with 10 bases lining up with TRBD1. The origin of this receptor is a human donor in a cohort sampled during active COVID-19. The CDR3 coding sequence is TGTGCCAGCAGCTTAGTTGGGACAGGGGCTGGCTACACCTTC. This codes for CASSLVGTGAGYTF.